This T cell receptor beta chain was observed in a study of blood T cells in healthy people across ages. A second PCR of 7 to 11 cycles used a sample-barcoded 5' primer and a J-beta primer mix. TCRdb reprocessed the 5' RACE reads with MiXCR, giving one entry per CDR3 protein. The sample records about 1.5 million distinct CDR3 sequences, under 55% being singletons. Germline values: CDR1 DFQATT, CDR2 SNEGSKA (reference sequence). The CDR3 consists of 14 residues. The ends were cut back, 3 bases at V and 6 bases at J, with 14 bases in the middle. At least 5.5 micrograms of total RNA were extracted per sample.

The sequenced sample consisted of blood. The clonotype comes from a woman aged 18-29 years in good health. The chain joins TRBV20-1 to TRBJ2-2; no definite D call. In DNA form, the CDR3 reads TGCAGTGCTAGCCCCCGGGCCCATGCCGGGGAGCTGTTTTTT. Protein product: CSASPRAHAGELFF.